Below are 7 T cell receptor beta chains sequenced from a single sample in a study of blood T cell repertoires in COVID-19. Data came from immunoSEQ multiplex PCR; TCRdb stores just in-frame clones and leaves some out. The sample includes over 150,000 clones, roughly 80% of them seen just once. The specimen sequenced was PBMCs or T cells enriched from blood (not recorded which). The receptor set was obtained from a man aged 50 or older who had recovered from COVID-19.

CDR3 loop: CASSVGGFDQPQHF. As DNA, the CDR3 is TGTGCCAGCAGCGTCGGGGGGTTTGATCAGCCCCAGCATTTT. The chain is built from TRBV9 and TRBJ1-5; possible D gene TRBD1, 5 bases. The CDR3 spans 14 residues. Deletions cut 2 bases from V and 5 bases from J, with 11 bases between. CDR1 SGDLS and CDR2 YYNGEE come from the germline V gene.

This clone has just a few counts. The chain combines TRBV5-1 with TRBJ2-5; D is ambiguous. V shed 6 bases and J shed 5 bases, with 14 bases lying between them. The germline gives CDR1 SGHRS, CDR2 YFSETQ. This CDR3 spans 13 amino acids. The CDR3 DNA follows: TGCGCCAGCAATCGTCTAAATCGGGAGACCCAGTACTTC. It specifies CASNRLNRETQYF.

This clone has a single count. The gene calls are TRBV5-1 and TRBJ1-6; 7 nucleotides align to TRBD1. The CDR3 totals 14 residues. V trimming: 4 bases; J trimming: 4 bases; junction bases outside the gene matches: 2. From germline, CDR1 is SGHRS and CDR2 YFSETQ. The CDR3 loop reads CASSGGQYNSPLHF. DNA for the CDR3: TGCGCCAGCAGCGGGGGACAGTATAATTCACCCCTCCACTTT.

DNA of the CDR3: TGTGCCAGCAGTTACTCCGGCAGGGTCACCTACAATGAGCAGTTCTTC. Translation gives CASSYSGRVTYNEQFF. This chain links TRBV6-5 with TRBJ2-1, with D possibly being TRBD1 (5 bases). The V end was cut by 0 bases, the J end by 2 bases, with 11 bases between. This CDR3 is 16 amino acids long. Germline V gene sequence: CDR1 MNHEY, CDR2 SVGAGI.

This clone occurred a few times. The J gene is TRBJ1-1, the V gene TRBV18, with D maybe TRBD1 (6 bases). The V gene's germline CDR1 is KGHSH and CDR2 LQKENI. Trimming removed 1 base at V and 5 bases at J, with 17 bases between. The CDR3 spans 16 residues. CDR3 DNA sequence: TGTGCCAGCTCACCACGTGCGGGGAGGGGGGATACTGAAGCTTTCTTT. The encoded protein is CASSPRAGRGDTEAFF.

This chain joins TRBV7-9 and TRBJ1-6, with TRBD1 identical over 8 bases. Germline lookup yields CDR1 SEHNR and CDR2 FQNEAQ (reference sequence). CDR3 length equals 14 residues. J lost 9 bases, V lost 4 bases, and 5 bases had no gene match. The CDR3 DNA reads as TGTGCCAGCAGCTCTGACAGGGGTGGTTCACCCCTCCACTTT. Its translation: CASSSDRGGSPLHF.

CDR3: CASSQDIAGAPYNEQFF. The CDR3 region has the DNA TGTGCCAGCAGCCAAGATATAGCGGGGGCACCCTACAATGAGCAGTTCTTC. V and J are TRBV3-1 (or the pseudogene TRBV3-2) and TRBJ2-1; 9 bases map to TRBD2. Trimming at V came to 0 bases and at J to 2 bases, leaving 5 bases not matched to a gene. Germline CDR1 reads LGHDT; CDR2 reads YNNKEL (reference sequence). The CDR3 has 17 amino acids.